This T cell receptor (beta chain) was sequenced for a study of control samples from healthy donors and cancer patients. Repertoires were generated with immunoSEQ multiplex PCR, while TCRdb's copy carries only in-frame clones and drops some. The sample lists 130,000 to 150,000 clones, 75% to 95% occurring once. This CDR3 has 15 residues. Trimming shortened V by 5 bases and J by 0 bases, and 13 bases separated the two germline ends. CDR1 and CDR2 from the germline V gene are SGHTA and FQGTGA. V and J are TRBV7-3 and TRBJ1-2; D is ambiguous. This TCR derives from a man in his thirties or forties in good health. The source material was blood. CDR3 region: CASSPDTLANYGYTF. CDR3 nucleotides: TGTGCCAGCAGCCCAGACACGTTAGCTAACTATGGCTACACCTTC.